Following are 27 T cell receptor beta chains from one sample sequenced in a study of blood T cells in healthy people across ages. For the second PCR, which ran for 7 to 11 cycles, a sample-barcoded 5' primer and a J-beta primer mix were used. TCRdb processed the 5' RACE reads anew with MiXCR; each CDR3 protein has one entry. The sample carries approximately 1.5 million distinct CDR3 sequences, roughly two fifths recorded once. The source material was blood. Receptors were obtained from a young woman in good health.

This chain joins TRBV5-1 and TRBJ2-1; TRBD2 might be the D (5 bases). Matching the DNA end better, TRBJ2-7 makes the J call doubtful. CDR1 SGHRS and CDR2 YFSETQ come from the germline V gene. This CDR3 has 12 residues. CDR3 nucleotide sequence: TGCGCCAGCGGGAGAGGCTACAATGAGCAGTACTTC. Its protein product is CASGRGYNEQYF.

This clonotype was detected only a few times. This sequence joins TRBV10-3 and TRBJ2-3, with 10 positions matching TRBD1. V was clipped by 6 bases and J by 5 bases; unmatched bases: 5. The CDR3 loop spans 14 amino acids. The germline V gene encodes CDR1 ENHRY and CDR2 SYGVKD. The chain's CDR3 is CAISTGTGEDTQYF. CDR3 nucleotide sequence: TGTGCCATCAGCACCGGGACAGGGGAAGATACGCAGTATTTT.

The chain combines TRBV5-1 with TRBJ2-7, with D perhaps assigned TRBD1 or TRBD2 (6 bases each). V shed 4 bases and J shed 3 bases, with 14 bases lying between them. Germline V gene lookup returns CDR1 SGHRS and CDR2 YFSETQ. This CDR3 is 14 amino acids long. CDR3 DNA sequence: TGCGCCAGCAGCCTTGGGGGGCCCCTCTACGAGCAGTACTTC. It codes for CASSLGGPLYEQYF.

This clonotype was counted only a few times. V and J are TRBV7-2 and TRBJ2-4, with 10 bases identical to TRBD1. Germline assignment: CDR1 SGHTA and CDR2 FQGNSA. The J segment lost 7 bases and the V segment lost 5 bases, leaving 5 bases of the junction unmatched. This CDR3 spans 14 amino acids. CDR3 in DNA: TGTGCCAGCAGCGTCCGACAGGGGGCGAACATTCAGTACTTC. Translating gives CASSVRQGANIQYF. Combining the CDR3 with reference TRBV7-2 and TRBJ2-4 gives the whole variable domain GAGVSQSPSNKVTEKGKDVELRCDPISGHTALYWYRQSLGQGLEFLIYFQGNSAPDKSGLPSDRFSAERTGGSVSTLTIQRTQQEDSAVYLCASSVRQGANIQYFGAGTRLSVL.

V usage is TRBV20-1 and J usage is TRBJ2-7; no reliable D call. The germline gives CDR1 DFQATT, CDR2 SNEGSKA (reference sequence). CDR3 length: 13 residues. Trimming removed 6 bases from V and 12 bases from J, with 24 bases in between. CDR3 DNA: TGCAGTGCGACCGATAGCCCACAAGAGACCCTGTACTTC. It translates to CSATDSPQETLYF.

This chain uses TRBV4-2 with TRBJ2-4; D gene unclear. The DNA end is a closer match to TRBJ2-7, so the J assignment may be wrong. Germline loops: CDR1 LGHNA, CDR2 YNFKEQ. This CDR3 has 14 residues. The DNA for the CDR3 is TGTGCCAGCAGCCCGAGTTATGGGACCTACGAGCAGTACTTC. Protein: CASSPSYGTYEQYF.

The gene calls are TRBV15 and TRBJ2-2; TRBD2 is a possible D gene (6 bases). Germline V CDR1 and CDR2: LNHNV, YYDKDF (reference sequence). V was cut by 0 bases and J by 5 bases, with 16 bases left in between. CDR3 length: 17 residues. The CDR3 is CATSRDGRPYVTGELFF. The CDR3 DNA is TGTGCCACCAGCAGAGATGGGAGGCCTTACGTGACCGGGGAGCTGTTTTTT.

The V and J genes are TRBV28 and TRBJ2-3; a possible D gene is TRBD1 (6 bases). The CDR3 extends over 17 amino acids. Germline V gene sequence: CDR1 MDHEN, CDR2 SYDVKM. V was trimmed by 6 bases and J by 6 bases, leaving 25 bases between them. As DNA, the CDR3 is TGTGCCAGCAGCTCCTACTCCCTCGTGTACACAGGGGATACGCAGTATTTT. Translated, it gives CASSSYSLVYTGDTQYF.

This clonotype was observed a handful of times. The gene calls are TRBV3-1 and TRBJ2-1; 11 nucleotides agree with TRBD2. The CDR3 totals 17 residues. The trim removed 0 bases at V and 14 bases at J, leaving 15 bases unmatched. In germline, CDR1 is LGHDT, CDR2 YNNKEL (reference sequence). The CDR3 DNA reads as TGTGCCAGCAGCCAAGATCTGGGGACTAGCGGACACCTCAAAAAGTTCTTC. Translation: CASSQDLGTSGHLKKFF.

The chain joins TRBV28 to TRBJ2-5, with 10 bases matching TRBD1. This CDR3 is 18 amino acids long. Germline V gene sequence: CDR1 MDHEN, CDR2 SYDVKM. The trim removed 7 bases at V and 0 bases at J, leaving 14 bases unmatched. The CDR3 nucleotides are TGTGCCAGCATCCCGCTGGACAGGGGGAAACAGTACCAAGAGACCCAGTACTTC. It codes for CASIPLDRGKQYQETQYF.

This chain joins TRBV7-9 and TRBJ1-2; 9 nucleotides agree with TRBD1. Germline CDR1 reads SEHNR; CDR2 reads FQNEAQ (reference sequence). This CDR3 has 16 residues. V lost 1 base, J lost 7 bases, and 10 bases stayed unmatched. The CDR3 nucleotides read TGTGCCAGCAGCTTAGGGTCGGGACAGGGTTTCTCTGGCTACACCTTC. Translation gives CASSLGSGQGFSGYTF. Full variable domain (outside the CDR3, taken from reference TRBV7-9 and TRBJ1-2): DTGVSQNPRHKITKRGQNVTFRCDPISEHNRLYWYRQTLGQGPEFLTYFQNEAQLEKSRLLSDRFSAERPKGSFSTLEIQRTEQGDSAMYLCASSLGSGQGFSGYTFGSGTRLTVV.

The chain employs TRBV6-2 or TRBV6-3 and TRBJ2-7; TRBD1 might be the D (6 bases). CDR1 and CDR2 from the germline V gene are MNHEY and SVGEGT. With 6 bases removed from V and 0 bases from J, the gap between germline ends came to 12 bases. The CDR3 loop spans 14 amino acids. Here the CDR3 reads CASRTGQLSYEQYF. CDR3 bases: TGTGCCAGCAGGACAGGACAGCTCTCCTACGAGCAGTACTTC.

Only one count was recorded for this clonotype. The chain is built from TRBV20-1 and TRBJ2-5; D gene ambiguous. The CDR3 length is 12 residues. In germline, CDR1 is DFQATT, CDR2 SNEGSKA (reference sequence). Between the trimmed V and J ends, which lost 6 bases and 11 bases, there was a span of 19 bases. For the CDR3, the DNA is TGCAGTGCCAACTTCTACGGTGATGAGCAGTACTTC. Translation gives CSANFYGDEQYF.

This clonotype turned up a few times. J is TRBJ2-5 and V is TRBV3-1, with TRBD2 matching 12 bases. The germline CDR1 and CDR2 sequences are LGHDT and YNNKEL (reference sequence). The length of the CDR3 is 16 residues. J was trimmed by 5 bases and V by 3 bases; bases with no gene match: 7. In DNA, the CDR3 is TGTGCCAGCAGCCACTCACTAGCGGGAGGTTGGGAGACCCAGTACTTC. This encodes CASSHSLAGGWETQYF.

This sequence joins TRBV12-3 or TRBV12-4 and TRBJ2-3; 7 positions agree with TRBD2. The CDR3 consists of 16 residues. Trimming took 3 bases from V and 2 from J; bases not matched to a gene: 8. CDR3 DNA sequence: TGTGCCAGCAGTTTCTTTAGGCTAGCGGACACAGATACGCAGTATTTT. It is translated as CASSFFRLADTDTQYF.

There are many counts of this clonotype. The rearrangement joins TRBV3-1 to TRBJ2-1; 7 positions match TRBD1. V trimming: 1 base; J trimming: 4 bases; junction bases outside the gene matches: 4. The CDR3 spans 15 residues. Germline values: CDR1 LGHDT, CDR2 YNNKEL (reference sequence). This CDR3 is CASSQGQGGYNEQFF. CDR3 coding DNA: TGTGCCAGCAGCCAAGGACAGGGCGGGTACAATGAGCAGTTCTTC.

The rearrangement joins TRBV12-3 or TRBV12-4 to TRBJ2-1; TRBD1 might be the D (6 bases). CDR3 length: 14 amino acids. The V end lost 1 base, the J end lost 13 bases, and 17 bases lay between the germline ends. CDR3 amino acids: CASSLGTVGETQFF. The CDR3 bases are TGTGCCAGCAGTTTAGGGACAGTAGGAGAGACCCAGTTCTTC.

V gene TRBV4-3 combines with J gene TRBJ2-7, with D possibly being TRBD2 (5 bases). V was clipped by 2 bases and J by 4 bases, with 15 bases between them. The CDR3 length is 15 residues. Germline V gives CDR1 LGHNA, CDR2 YSLEER. The CDR3 reads CASSQTTSLGYEQYF. The CDR3, as DNA: TGCGCCAGCAGCCAAACAACATCACTAGGATACGAGCAGTACTTC.

With respect to this clonotype: One end of the junction varies from germline; a read error may be responsible. The genes are TRBV6-2 or TRBV6-3 and TRBJ1-6; 7 bases match TRBD1. This CDR3 region has 19 residues. Germline V gene sequence: CDR1 MNHEY, CDR2 SVGEGT. The DNA of the CDR3 is TGTGCCAGCAACTTAATTCGGGACAGCAGACGCTCCTATAATTCACCCCCCCACTTT. Translated, it gives CASNLIRDSRRSYNSPPHF.

This clonotype was recorded a few times. J is TRBJ1-4 and V is TRBV7-9; D gene ambiguous. This CDR3 contains 14 residues. Germline CDR1 reads SEHNR; CDR2 reads FQNEAQ (reference sequence). V lost 6 bases and J 4 bases, leaving 12 bases between the germline ends. The CDR3 DNA reads TGTGCCAGCAGATCGGGTGACGGTAATGAAAAACTGTTTTTT. Protein sequence: CASRSGDGNEKLFF.

The rearrangement joins TRBV3-1 to TRBJ1-6; D remains ambiguous. This CDR3 is 14 amino acids long. CDR1 and CDR2 (germline): LGHDT, YNNKEL (reference sequence). Trimming took off 2 bases at V and 9 bases at J, with 11 bases between the two ends. In DNA, the CDR3 is TGTGCCAGCAGCCAAAGCACGACATCTTCACCCCTCCACTTT. Protein: CASSQSTTSSPLHF.

The gene calls are TRBV6-2 or TRBV6-3 and TRBJ1-5, with D possibly TRBD1 on 5 matching bases. This CDR3 has 15 residues. With 7 bases removed from V and 5 bases from J, the gap between germline ends came to 18 bases. Germline loops: CDR1 MNHEY, CDR2 SVGEGT. CDR3 protein: CASTWDRGGHQPQHF. The DNA for the CDR3 is TGTGCCAGCACCTGGGACCGAGGAGGGCATCAGCCCCAGCATTTT.

The chain uses TRBV6-2 or TRBV6-3 and TRBJ2-1; D is perhaps TRBD1 or TRBD2 (5 bases each). In germline, CDR1 is MNHEY, CDR2 SVGEGT. The length of the CDR3 is 16 residues. The V gene lost 6 bases and the J gene lost 5 bases, with 20 bases spanning the gap. The CDR3 DNA sequence: TGTGCCAGCAGCCCCATCGAACTGGGACCACACAATGAGCAGTTCTTC. Encoded protein: CASSPIELGPHNEQFF.

The chain recombines TRBV4-1 with TRBJ1-4; D unclear. The V gene's germline CDR1 is MGHRA and CDR2 YSYEKL. Trimming removed 1 base at V and 0 bases at J, with 6 bases between. The length of the CDR3 is 15 residues. In DNA form, the CDR3 reads TGCGCCAGCAGCCAAGCACCAGCAACTAATGAAAAACTGTTTTTT. Its translation is CASSQAPATNEKLFF.

A single count supports this clonotype. The chain has TRBV30 and TRBJ2-2, with a weak D call TRBD2 (5 bases). CDR3 length: 12 residues. V lost 7 bases, J lost 5 bases, and 11 bases lay in between. The germline V gene has CDR1 GTSNPN and CDR2 SVGIG (reference sequence). The CDR3 DNA reads TGTGCCTCAACCGGGGAGACCGGGGAGCTGTTTTTT. It specifies CASTGETGELFF.

The gene calls are TRBV28 and TRBJ1-2; D call uncertain. CDR3 size: 14 residues. Trimming cost V 6 bases and J 3 bases, with 14 bases left between them. Germline CDR1 is MDHEN and CDR2 is SYDVKM. The CDR3 DNA reads TGTGCCAGCAGCCTACAGCTCTCCCACTATGGCTACACCTTC. Translating it yields CASSLQLSHYGYTF.

This clonotype was counted only a few times. The genes are TRBV29-1 and TRBJ2-4; D gene ambiguous. V was trimmed by 7 bases and J by 0 bases, leaving 16 bases between them. Germline-derived CDR1 and CDR2 are SQVTM and ANQGSEA. The CDR3 covers 15 residues. The CDR3 bases are TGCAGCGCCCCGGGCCTTGTGACAGCCAAAAACATTCAGTACTTC. It codes for CSAPGLVTAKNIQYF.